Listed below are T cell receptor beta chains from one sample, sequenced in a study of control samples from healthy donors and cancer patients. Only in-frame clones appear in the TCRdb table, and some are missing; sequencing was by immunoSEQ multiplex PCR. The sample holds 400,000 to 500,000 clones; about nine tenths are singletons and the top ten take 5.5% to 7.5%. The sequenced material came from PBMCs. The receptors stem from a man between 40 and 49 years old with head and neck cancer. CDR3s include the opening cysteine and the closing phenylalanine or tryptophan.

TRBV6-5	CASSLGVNYGYTF
TRBV6-5	CASSLWRGKEQFF
TRBV5-1	CASSFGTGPAWEQFF
TRBV28	CASSPGTGVTQPQHF
TRBV5-1	CASSLLGNTGELFF
TRBV6-5	CASSRDSVDQPQHF
TRBV6-5	CASTPQGGYEQYF
TRBV19	CASRQQTNTEAFF
TRBV4-3	CASSPGTGGRTEAFF
TRBV10-3	CAISGQTAVSGNTIYF
TRBV4-2	CASSQDWGENTEAFF
TRBV5-1	CASSHPSGRTYEQYF